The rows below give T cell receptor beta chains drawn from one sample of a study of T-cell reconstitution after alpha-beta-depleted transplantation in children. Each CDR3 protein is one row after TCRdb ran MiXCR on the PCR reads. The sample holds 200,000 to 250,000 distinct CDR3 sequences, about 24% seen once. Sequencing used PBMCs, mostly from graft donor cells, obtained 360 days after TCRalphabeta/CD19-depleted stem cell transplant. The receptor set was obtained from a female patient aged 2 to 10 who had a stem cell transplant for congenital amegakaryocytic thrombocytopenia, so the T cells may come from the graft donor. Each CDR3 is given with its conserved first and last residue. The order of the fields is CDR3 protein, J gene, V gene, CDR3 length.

cdr3_aa: CASSFSPRETQYF; j_call: TRBJ2-5; v_call: TRBV12-3/TRBV12-4; cdr3_length: 13
cdr3_aa: CASSFRERDTQYF; j_call: TRBJ2-3; v_call: TRBV13; cdr3_length: 13
cdr3_aa: CASYGGDYEQYF; j_call: TRBJ2-7; v_call: TRBV28; cdr3_length: 12
cdr3_aa: CASKRTGHNEQFF; j_call: TRBJ2-1; v_call: TRBV7-3; cdr3_length: 13
cdr3_aa: CAISRALNTEAFF; j_call: TRBJ1-1; v_call: TRBV10-3; cdr3_length: 13
cdr3_aa: CASSALRTYNEQFF; j_call: TRBJ2-1; v_call: TRBV12-3/TRBV12-4; cdr3_length: 14
cdr3_aa: CASSLGTSGTPGEQYF; j_call: TRBJ2-7; v_call: TRBV27; cdr3_length: 16
cdr3_aa: CASSRGAGQSYEQYF; j_call: TRBJ2-7; v_call: TRBV3-1; cdr3_length: 15
cdr3_aa: CASSQESQDPSYEQYF; j_call: TRBJ2-7; v_call: TRBV4-3; cdr3_length: 16
cdr3_aa: CASSGRDSPLHF; j_call: TRBJ1-6; v_call: TRBV9; cdr3_length: 12
cdr3_aa: CASSPVRATNEKLFF; j_call: TRBJ1-4; v_call: TRBV4-1; cdr3_length: 15
cdr3_aa: CSVRGVTYEQYF; j_call: TRBJ2-7; v_call: TRBV29-1; cdr3_length: 12
cdr3_aa: CASSWTGTGELFF; j_call: TRBJ2-2; v_call: TRBV12-3/TRBV12-4; cdr3_length: 13
cdr3_aa: CASSLDGSGSADTQYF; j_call: TRBJ2-3; v_call: TRBV7-2; cdr3_length: 16
cdr3_aa: CASSLAPTGGEKLFF; j_call: TRBJ1-4; v_call: TRBV5-5; cdr3_length: 15
cdr3_aa: CASSLGTVSAPQHF; j_call: TRBJ1-5; v_call: TRBV12-3/TRBV12-4; cdr3_length: 14
cdr3_aa: CSSQRVGRGNTEAFF; j_call: TRBJ1-1; v_call: TRBV29-1; cdr3_length: 15
cdr3_aa: CASSTTQNRTDTQYF; j_call: TRBJ2-3; v_call: TRBV21-1; cdr3_length: 15
cdr3_aa: CASSPPRTRHNEQFF; j_call: TRBJ2-1; v_call: TRBV12-3/TRBV12-4; cdr3_length: 15
cdr3_aa: CASSPRDRGTGELFF; j_call: TRBJ2-2; v_call: TRBV14; cdr3_length: 15
cdr3_aa: CASSLLGDTQYF; j_call: TRBJ2-3; v_call: TRBV27; cdr3_length: 12
cdr3_aa: CASAGRVGELFF; j_call: TRBJ2-2; v_call: TRBV28; cdr3_length: 12
cdr3_aa: CSVGLQGFGYTF; j_call: TRBJ1-2; v_call: TRBV29-1; cdr3_length: 12
cdr3_aa: CASSAPVVSGANVLTF; j_call: TRBJ2-6; v_call: TRBV5-6; cdr3_length: 16
cdr3_aa: CASSLGTGLNTEAFF; j_call: TRBJ1-1; v_call: TRBV11-1; cdr3_length: 15
cdr3_aa: CASRRESGSYEQYF; j_call: TRBJ2-7; v_call: TRBV5-1; cdr3_length: 14
cdr3_aa: CASSWYREGTEAFF; j_call: TRBJ1-1; v_call: TRBV28; cdr3_length: 14
cdr3_aa: CASSESWVEQYF; j_call: TRBJ2-7; v_call: TRBV10-2; cdr3_length: 12
cdr3_aa: CASSKGSFRGLNEQFF; j_call: TRBJ2-1; v_call: TRBV27; cdr3_length: 16
cdr3_aa: CASSKGSGANVLTF; j_call: TRBJ2-6; v_call: TRBV5-1; cdr3_length: 14
cdr3_aa: CASSRASGSSYEQYF; j_call: TRBJ2-7; v_call: TRBV3-1; cdr3_length: 15
cdr3_aa: CASSPPLGLGTDTQYF; j_call: TRBJ2-3; v_call: TRBV3-1; cdr3_length: 16
cdr3_aa: CASSPFYGQEQYF; j_call: TRBJ2-7; v_call: TRBV18; cdr3_length: 13
cdr3_aa: CASSSPSGGVETQYF; j_call: TRBJ2-5; v_call: TRBV28; cdr3_length: 15
cdr3_aa: CASSRTVLNYGYTF; j_call: TRBJ1-2; v_call: TRBV2; cdr3_length: 14
cdr3_aa: CSVGLAEQYF; j_call: TRBJ2-3; v_call: TRBV29-1; cdr3_length: 10
cdr3_aa: CASRASGGAYGYTF; j_call: TRBJ1-2; v_call: TRBV12-3/TRBV12-4; cdr3_length: 14
cdr3_aa: CASSRLTPFQGNSNQPQHF; j_call: TRBJ1-5; v_call: TRBV6-4; cdr3_length: 19
cdr3_aa: CASSLLGNEQYF; j_call: TRBJ2-7; v_call: TRBV5-4; cdr3_length: 12
cdr3_aa: CASSPGLAGGKSSYNEQFF; j_call: TRBJ2-1; v_call: TRBV18; cdr3_length: 19
cdr3_aa: CASSSTVNSNQPQHF; j_call: TRBJ1-5; v_call: TRBV7-2; cdr3_length: 15
cdr3_aa: CASSIIVVADTQYF; j_call: TRBJ2-3; v_call: TRBV18; cdr3_length: 14
cdr3_aa: CASSQAGSIESQYF; j_call: TRBJ2-7; v_call: TRBV4-2; cdr3_length: 14
cdr3_aa: CASRLVSAGSSTDTQYF; j_call: TRBJ2-3; v_call: TRBV12-2; cdr3_length: 17
cdr3_aa: CASKKQGYLETQYF; j_call: TRBJ2-5; v_call: TRBV27; cdr3_length: 14
cdr3_aa: CASSLAGVFPYEQYF; j_call: TRBJ2-7; v_call: TRBV12-3/TRBV12-4; cdr3_length: 15
cdr3_aa: CASSQAGRAFGELFF; j_call: TRBJ2-2; v_call: TRBV3-1; cdr3_length: 15
cdr3_aa: CASSAANTDTQYF; j_call: TRBJ2-3; v_call: TRBV9; cdr3_length: 13